The next 4 T cell receptor beta chains were all read from a single sample in a study of cytomegalovirus exposure and HLA in healthy donors. The PCR had 60 Vbeta and 13 Jbeta primers. The repertoire was sequenced with immunoSEQ multiplex PCR; TCRdb's copy has only in-frame clones and lacks some. The sample has some 140,000 clones; 65% to 80% are singletons. The sequenced sample was PBMCs. The origin of the receptors is a man aged 35 to 55 in good health and CMV-seropositive.

In its sample, this clone was seen a few times. The V call is TRBV6-6, the J call TRBJ1-5; TRBD1 aligns across 10 bases. Unmatched junction bases numbered 3, after V lost 9 bases and J lost 4 bases. From germline, CDR1 is MNHNY and CDR2 SVGAGI (reference sequence). The CDR3 is 13 residues long. The CDR3 loop reads CASRDRGNQPQHF. For the CDR3, the DNA is TGTGCCAGTCGGGACAGGGGAAATCAGCCCCAGCATTTT.

V is TRBV7-3 and J is TRBJ1-2, with a possible D match to TRBD1 (6 bases). V was pared by 5 bases and J by 2 bases, with 12 bases between. The CDR3 spans 14 residues. Germline values: CDR1 SGHTA, CDR2 FQGTGA. For the CDR3, the DNA is TGTGCCAGCAGCCCCACAGGGAGCAACTATGGCTACACCTTC. Its translation: CASSPTGSNYGYTF.

The sample holds one count of this clone. This chain connects TRBV19 to TRBJ1-3, with 10 nucleotides matching TRBD1. The CDR3 covers 15 residues. Germline trimming cut 7 bases from V and 0 bases from J; bases unmatched to any gene: 3. Per the germline V gene, CDR1 is LNHDA and CDR2 is SQIVND (reference sequence). Written as DNA, the CDR3 is TGTGCCAGTAAACGGACAGGGGGCTCTGGAAACACCATATATTTT. Encoded protein: CASKRTGGSGNTIYF.

This chain connects TRBV27 to TRBJ2-3; 8 nucleotides align to TRBD2. J was trimmed by 2 bases and V by 3 bases; bases with no gene match: 7. The CDR3 length is 16 residues. Germline V lookup: CDR1 MNHEY, CDR2 SMNVEV (reference sequence). The DNA of the CDR3 is TGTGCCAGCAGTTTGATGGCTAGCGGGCCCACAGATACGCAGTATTTT. It translates to CASSLMASGPTDTQYF.